The following is a T cell receptor (beta chain) sequence with its context. Its antigen is not identified. This specimen comes from a study of T cell responses to AZD1222 COVID-19 vaccine. Whole-study results and caveats: Researchers took repertoire samples only after the peak T cell response had come. Unmutated variant regions are reportedly targeted by nearly half of spike-specific TCRs.

This table comes from immunoSEQ multiplex PCR, and its TCRdb copy is limited to in-frame clones, with some not included. Seen here are around 97,000 clones, roughly 89% observed once, and the top ten hold under 50%. There are 17 residues in the CDR3. V gave up 0 bases and J gave up 0 bases; unmatched junction bases: 5. Germline-derived CDR1 and CDR2 are LGHNA and YNFKEQ. The chain carries TRBV4-2 and TRBJ1-3; TRBD1 matches at 7 bases. The source was peripheral blood, collected on day 0 of AZD1222 vaccination. The receptor's source is an adult in good health. The chain's CDR3 is CASSQEGDSLSGNTIYF. The DNA of the CDR3 is TGTGCCAGCAGCCAAGAAGGGGACAGCCTCTCTGGAAACACCATATATTTT.